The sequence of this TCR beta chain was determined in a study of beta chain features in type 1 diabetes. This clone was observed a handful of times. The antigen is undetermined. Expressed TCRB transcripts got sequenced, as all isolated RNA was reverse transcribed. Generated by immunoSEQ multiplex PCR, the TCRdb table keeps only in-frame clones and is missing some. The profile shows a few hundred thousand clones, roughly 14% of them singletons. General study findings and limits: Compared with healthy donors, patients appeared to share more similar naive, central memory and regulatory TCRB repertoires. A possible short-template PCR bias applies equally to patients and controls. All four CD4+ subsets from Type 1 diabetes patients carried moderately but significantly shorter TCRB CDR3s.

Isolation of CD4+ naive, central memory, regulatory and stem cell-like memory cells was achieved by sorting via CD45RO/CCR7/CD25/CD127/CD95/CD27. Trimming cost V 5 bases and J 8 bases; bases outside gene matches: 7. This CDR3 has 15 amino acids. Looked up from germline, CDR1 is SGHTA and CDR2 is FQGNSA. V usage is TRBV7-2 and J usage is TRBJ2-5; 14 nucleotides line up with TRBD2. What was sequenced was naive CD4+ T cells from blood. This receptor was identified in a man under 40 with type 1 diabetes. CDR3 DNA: TGTGCCAGCAGCCTACGACTAGCGGGAGGGCCTACCCAGTACTTC. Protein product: CASSLRLAGGPTQYF. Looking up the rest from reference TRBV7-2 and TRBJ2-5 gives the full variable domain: GAGVSQSPSNKVTEKGKDVELRCDPISGHTALYWYRQSLGQGLEFLIYFQGNSAPDKSGLPSDRFSAERTGGSVSTLTIQRTQQEDSAVYLCASSLRLAGGPTQYFGPGTRLLVL.